The 26 T cell receptor beta chains listed next were all sequenced from one sample in a study of blood T cells in healthy people across ages. Sample-barcoded 5' priming and a J-beta primer mix drove a second PCR of about 6 to 11 cycles. TCRdb ran MiXCR on the 5' RACE reads and lists one entry per CDR3 protein. Of about 680,000 distinct CDR3 sequences detected, roughly 49% appear once; the ten largest clones hold approximately 32%. The source material was blood. The source of these receptors is a woman in her sixties or seventies in good health.

As to this clonotype: The junction does not match germline at one end; this may be a read error. The chain employs TRBV9 and TRBJ2-1; 8 positions match TRBD2. The CDR3 spans 14 residues. Germline values: CDR1 SGDLS, CDR2 YYNGEE. The CDR3 is CASSVGGGYNERFF. CDR3 DNA sequence: TGTGCCAGCAGCGTAGGCGGGGGGTACAATGAGCGGTTCTTC.

This clonotype was seen a few times. The rearrangement joins TRBV6-2 or TRBV6-3 to TRBJ2-4; either TRBD1 or TRBD2 may supply D (5 bases each). CDR1 MNHEY and CDR2 SVGEGT come from the germline V gene. Trimming pared 0 bases from V and 3 bases from J, leaving 12 bases between. The length of the CDR3 is 16 residues. The CDR3 bases are TGTGCCAGCAGTTACTCGGCAGGGAGAGACAAAAACATTCAGTACTTC. It yields the protein CASSYSAGRDKNIQYF.

This clonotype was seen more than once but under ten times. The germline gene is not matched at one end of the junction; a read error may be the cause. V and J are TRBV7-7 and TRBJ2-2; 7 bases align to TRBD1. The germline CDR1 and CDR2 sequences are SSHAT and FNYEAQ (reference sequence). CDR3 length: 17 residues. CDR3 residues: CASSALTGPRNTGELFF. CDR3 in DNA: TGTGCTAGCAGCGCTCTGACAGGGCCCCGAAACACCGGGGAGCTGTTTTTT.

This clonotype was seen ten or more times. V is TRBV10-3 and J is TRBJ2-4; 8 bases match TRBD2. The CDR3 contains 14 residues. Germline assignment: CDR1 ENHRY and CDR2 SYGVKD. The V gene end was trimmed by 2 bases and the J gene end by 7 bases; junction bases not matched to a gene: 4. CDR3 bases: TGTGCCATCAGTGAGCGGGAGGGCCTGAACATTCAGTACTTC. Amino acids: CAISEREGLNIQYF.

This clonotype came up a few times. The V gene is TRBV29-1, the J gene TRBJ2-6; D is uncertain. The CDR3 has 15 residues. Looked up from germline, CDR1 is SQVTM and CDR2 is ANQGSEA. V lost 0 bases and J 1 base, leaving 7 bases between the germline ends. CDR3 coding DNA: TGCAGCGTTGAAGATAAGGCATCTGGGGCCAACGTCCTGACTTTC. Translated, it gives CSVEDKASGANVLTF. The full variable domain, with the rest looked up from reference TRBV29-1 and TRBJ2-6, is SAVISQKPSRDICQRGTSLTIQCQVDSQVTMMFWYRQQPGQSLTLIATANQGSEATYESGFVIDKFPISRPNLTFSTLTVSNMSPEDSSIYLCSVEDKASGANVLTFGAGSRLTVL.

V and J are TRBV20-1 and TRBJ2-7; 7 positions agree with TRBD1. Germline CDR1 and CDR2: DFQATT and SNEGSKA (reference sequence). CDR3 size: 17 residues. Trimming at V came to 6 bases and at J to 0 bases, leaving 17 bases not matched to a gene. CDR3 sequence reads: CSAKPGQRTLSSYEQYF. The CDR3 region has the DNA TGCAGTGCAAAACCGGGACAGCGAACCCTTAGCTCCTACGAGCAGTACTTC.

The rearrangement joins TRBV29-1 to TRBJ2-1; 7 bases are a match to TRBD1. The germline gives CDR1 SQVTM, CDR2 ANQGSEA. The CDR3 is 15 residues long. J gave up 0 bases and V 3 bases, and 5 bases lay outside the gene matches. CDR3 DNA sequence: TGCAGCGTTGAGGGGGACAGCGTCTCCTACAATGAGCAGTTCTTC. It specifies CSVEGDSVSYNEQFF.

This clonotype was detected only once. Being one base from a much bigger clone, this may be a read error. The rearrangement uses TRBV4-3 and TRBJ2-7, with D maybe TRBD2 (5 bases). TRBJ2-5 explains the end of the DNA better; the J call may be wrong. The CDR3 loop spans 15 amino acids. Germline CDR1 reads LGHNA; CDR2 reads YSLEER. CDR3 residues: CASSATIRGRETQYF. The CDR3 DNA follows: TGCGCCAGCAGCGCAACGATTCGGGGAAGAGAGACCCAGTACTTC.

The chain recombines TRBV2 with TRBJ1-2, with a tentative D call TRBD1 (6 bases). V lost 3 bases, J lost 4 bases, and 15 bases lay in between. Looked up from germline, CDR1 is SNHLY and CDR2 is FYNNEI. The CDR3 length is 15 residues. CDR3 in DNA: TGTGCCAGCAGTGACCGGGGGCGACCTCCCTATGGCTACACCTTC. Its translation is CASSDRGRPPYGYTF.

About this clonotype: The junction does not match germline at one end; this may be a read error. The chain has TRBV7-7 and TRBJ2-1; perhaps TRBD1 as D (5 bases). Germline V lookup: CDR1 SSHAT, CDR2 FNYEAQ (reference sequence). This CDR3 is built from 13 residues. The DNA of the CDR3 is TGTGCTAGCAGCTGGTATCAGGGAAGGGAGCAGTTCTTC. Protein: CASSWYQGREQFF.

The rearrangement links TRBV2 to TRBJ2-5; a weak D match, TRBD1 (6 bases). The assigned J gene may be wrong: the sequence end matches TRBJ2-7 better. The V gene's germline CDR1 is SNHLY and CDR2 FYNNEI. The CDR3 length is 14 residues. The CDR3 loop reads CASSTGSSTYEQYF. The DNA of the CDR3 is TGTGCCAGCAGTACAGGGTCGTCGACCTACGAGCAGTACTTC.

There are a few counts of this clonotype. The gene calls are TRBV29-1 and TRBJ1-2; 11 bases agree with TRBD1. V gave up 4 bases and J gave up 8 bases; unmatched junction bases: 15. The CDR3 has 16 residues. Looked up from germline, CDR1 is SQVTM and CDR2 is ANQGSEA. DNA of the CDR3: TGCAGCGTTGGGATCTCTAACCGGGACAGGGGGAGAGGCTACACCTTC. Translation gives CSVGISNRDRGRGYTF.

This chain uses TRBV12-3 or TRBV12-4 with TRBJ2-7, with TRBD1 matching over 9 bases. This CDR3 comprises 15 residues. The trim removed 5 bases at V and 1 base at J, leaving 6 bases unmatched. This chain's CDR3 is CASSEGTGYSYEQYF. The CDR3 bases are TGTGCCAGCAGTGAGGGGACAGGGTATTCCTACGAGCAGTACTTC.

The gene calls are TRBV5-1 and TRBJ2-3, with TRBD2 matching 13 bases. Germline-derived CDR1 and CDR2 are SGHRS and YFSETQ. The CDR3 runs to 16 residues. J lost 2 bases, V lost 8 bases, and 8 bases had no gene match. The CDR3 region has the DNA TGCGCCAGTCTTTCCGGGACTAGCGGGATCACAGATACGCAGTATTTT. Its translation: CASLSGTSGITDTQYF. The full variable domain, with the rest looked up from reference TRBV5-1 and TRBJ2-3, is KAGVTQTPRYLIKTRGQQVTLSCSPISGHRSVSWYQQTPGQGLQFLFEYFSETQRNKGNFPGRFSGRQFSNSRSEMNVSTLELGDSALYLCASLSGTSGITDTQYFGPGTRLTVL.

The chain combines TRBV7-2 with TRBJ2-4; 11 bases are a match to TRBD1. The J call is doubtful: the DNA matches TRBJ2-7 better. Germline assignment: CDR1 SGHTA and CDR2 FQGNSA. The CDR3 runs to 14 residues. CDR3 protein: CASSRTGGGYEQYF. CDR3 nucleotide sequence: TGTGCCAGCAGTCGGACAGGGGGCGGTTACGAGCAGTACTTC.

This clonotype was counted ten times or more. CDR3 protein: CSVVPGGEETQYF. The CDR3 DNA reads as TGCAGCGTTGTCCCAGGGGGCGAGGAGACCCAGTACTTC. The gene calls are TRBV29-1 and TRBJ2-5, with 8 bases identical to TRBD1. Trimming cost V 4 bases and J 5 bases; bases outside gene matches: 6. CDR3 length: 13 residues. The germline gives CDR1 SQVTM, CDR2 ANQGSEA.

This clonotype was counted once. This sequence joins TRBV20-1 and TRBJ2-3; a possible D gene is TRBD2 (6 bases). The CDR3 sequence is 13 residues long. Per the germline V gene, CDR1 is DFQATT and CDR2 is SNEGSKA (reference sequence). V lost 3 bases and J lost 5, with 12 bases in between. Here the CDR3 reads CSASWGVIDTQYF. CDR3 coding DNA: TGCAGTGCTAGTTGGGGGGTCATAGATACGCAGTATTTT.

The chain has TRBV6-5 and TRBJ2-7; TRBD1 might be the D (5 bases). V was clipped by 5 bases and J by 7 bases, with 15 bases between them. The CDR3 has 13 amino acids. Germline-derived CDR1 and CDR2 are MNHEY and SVGAGI. The CDR3 loop reads CASSPTVLREQYF. Written as DNA, the CDR3 is TGTGCCAGCAGTCCGACAGTTCTCCGGGAGCAGTACTTC.

The genes are TRBV6-1 and TRBJ2-2; D not certain. The germline V gene has CDR1 MNHNS and CDR2 SASEGT. V was cut by 6 bases and J by 6 bases, with 8 bases left in between. This CDR3 is built from 12 residues. CDR3 sequence (DNA): TGTGCCAGCAGCCTCCGAGCCGGGGAGCTGTTTTTT. Translating it yields CASSLRAGELFF.

This clonotype was counted between two and nine times. J is TRBJ2-1 and V is TRBV29-1, with a possible D match to TRBD1 (6 bases). Per the germline V gene, CDR1 is SQVTM and CDR2 is ANQGSEA. This CDR3 is 14 amino acids long. Trimming left V 5 bases short and J 3 bases short, with 14 bases between. The chain's CDR3 is CSVHGTRLYNEQFF. CDR3 nucleotides: TGCAGCGTTCACGGGACACGGCTCTACAATGAGCAGTTCTTC.

The V and J genes are TRBV28 and TRBJ1-2; TRBD1 matches at 9 bases. The CDR3 has 13 residues. Germline CDR1 is MDHEN and CDR2 is SYDVKM. V trimming: 5 bases; J trimming: 5 bases; junction bases outside the gene matches: 3. This CDR3 is CASSADRGYGYTF. The CDR3 DNA reads TGTGCCAGCAGTGCGGACAGGGGTTATGGCTACACCTTC.

The table lists this clonotype with a few counts. The genes are TRBV5-6 and TRBJ2-1; 14 bases fit TRBD2. The CDR3 spans 20 residues. Germline V gives CDR1 SGHDT, CDR2 YYEEEE. Germline trimming cut 0 bases from V and 0 bases from J; bases unmatched to any gene: 8. Here the CDR3 reads CASSLAGTSGRSGSYNEQFF. The CDR3 nucleotides read TGTGCCAGCAGCTTGGCCGGGACTAGCGGGAGATCGGGCTCCTACAATGAGCAGTTCTTC.

This chain links TRBV10-3 with TRBJ2-1, with 7 bases aligning to TRBD2. This CDR3 contains 13 residues. Germline assignment: CDR1 ENHRY and CDR2 SYGVKD. CDR3 DNA sequence: TGTGTCACTGATGCGGGAGTTATGGATGAGCAGTTCTTC. It specifies CVTDAGVMDEQFF.

V and J are TRBV12-3 or TRBV12-4 and TRBJ2-5, with a tentative D call TRBD2 (5 bases). V was pared by 5 bases and J by 11 bases, with 24 bases between. The CDR3 totals 15 residues. The CDR3 loop reads CASSTNHASSNEQYF. In DNA form, the CDR3 reads TGTGCCAGCAGTACAAATCACGCTAGCTCCAATGAGCAGTACTTC.

The J gene is TRBJ1-2, the V gene TRBV28; D gene ambiguous. The CDR3 is 12 amino acids. Germline V CDR1 and CDR2: MDHEN, SYDVKM. Trimming shortened V by 11 bases and J by 0 bases, and 10 bases separated the two germline ends. CDR3 coding DNA: TGTGCCTCCGGGCCAGCTAACTATGGCTACACCTTC. This gives the protein CASGPANYGYTF.

The J gene is TRBJ2-6, the V gene TRBV5-6; the D is unclear. Between the trimmed V and J ends, which lost 1 base and 1 base, there was a span of 9 bases. Germline CDR1 reads SGHDT; CDR2 reads YYEEEE. The length of the CDR3 is 16 residues. The CDR3 reads CASSLTVHSGANVLTF. The CDR3 DNA reads TGTGCCAGCAGCTTGACAGTCCATTCTGGGGCCAACGTCCTGACTTTC.